A single count supports the clone carrying this TCR beta chain. Patients of the Seattle cohort, enrolled during active infection, were followed longitudinally. Germline CDR1 and CDR2: KGHDR and SFDVKD. Trimming at V came to 3 bases and at J to 8 bases, leaving 8 bases not matched to a gene. CDR3 length: 14 amino acids. This sample was included in a study of blood T cell repertoires in COVID-19. Study-level background: Specimens from acute and convalescent COVID-19 originated in the United States, Italy and Spain. The cDNA or gDNA used as material had been derived from T cells, B-cell-depleted T cells, or PBMCs.

As originally analysed: Nucleated cell counts were estimated from reference gene primer amplification. The table came from immunoSEQ multiplex PCR; TCRdb's copy has only in-frame clones and leaves some out. The V and J calls and clone size come from that table; D and trimming were worked out from the DNA. Counted here are hundreds of thousands of clones, about 91% occurring once; the ten biggest clones make up 5% to 6.5%. This chain uses TRBV24-1 with TRBJ1-2; 7 bases are shared with TRBD1. The sequence was collected from a woman aged 30 to 39 with COVID-19, enrolled during active disease. Source material: peripheral blood. The CDR3 protein is CATSDNDRVSGYTF. For the CDR3, the DNA is TGTGCCACCAGTGATAATGACAGGGTGAGCGGCTACACCTTC.